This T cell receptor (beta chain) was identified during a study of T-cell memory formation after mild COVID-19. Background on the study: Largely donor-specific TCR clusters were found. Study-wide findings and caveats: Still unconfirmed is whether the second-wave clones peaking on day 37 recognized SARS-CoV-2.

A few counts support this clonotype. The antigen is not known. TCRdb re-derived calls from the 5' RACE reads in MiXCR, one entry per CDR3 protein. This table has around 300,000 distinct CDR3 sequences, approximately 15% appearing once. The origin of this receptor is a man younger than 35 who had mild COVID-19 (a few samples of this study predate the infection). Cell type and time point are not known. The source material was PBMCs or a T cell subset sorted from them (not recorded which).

The CDR3 DNA sequence: TGCAGTGCTAGAGATCGGGTGGGGAGCGCAGATACGCAGTATTTT. It is translated as CSARDRVGSADTQYF. The genes are TRBV20-1 and TRBJ2-3; perhaps TRBD2 as D (5 bases). Looked up from germline, CDR1 is DFQATT and CDR2 is SNEGSKA (reference sequence). Between the trimmed V and J ends, which lost 0 bases and 4 bases, there was a span of 14 bases. The CDR3 has 15 amino acids.